This entry lists 27 T cell receptor beta chains sequenced from one sample in a study of T cell responses to AZD1222 COVID-19 vaccine. This table comes from immunoSEQ multiplex PCR, and its TCRdb copy is limited to in-frame clones, with some not included. The sample yields some 86,000 clones, 88% seen once. This sample comprised peripheral blood, obtained 28 days after the second AZD1222 dose. These receptor sequences come from an adult who received the AZD1222 COVID-19 vaccine.

The rearrangement joins TRBV2 to TRBJ1-1; D unclear. Trimming removed 5 bases from V and 0 bases from J, with 10 bases in between. CDR1 and CDR2 (germline): SNHLY, FYNNEI. The length of the CDR3 is 14 residues. CDR3 loop: CASSRATVNTEAFF. Here the CDR3 DNA reads TGTGCCAGCAGTCGGGCCACCGTGAACACTGAAGCTTTCTTT.

The chain joins TRBV2 to TRBJ1-4; D not certain. Trimming cost V 5 bases and J 8 bases, with 6 bases left between them. The germline gives CDR1 SNHLY, CDR2 FYNNEI. This CDR3 is built from 11 residues. CDR3 loop: CASSLREKLFF. DNA for the CDR3: TGTGCCAGCAGTCTCAGAGAAAAACTGTTTTTT.

This chain joins TRBV7-8 and TRBJ2-1, with 8 bases identical to TRBD2. With V trimmed by 6 bases and J by 6 bases, 10 bases remained unmatched. The CDR3 has 15 residues. Germline V CDR1 and CDR2: SGHVS, FQNEAQ. The CDR3 DNA reads as TGTGCCAGCAGGCAGCCGGGACTAGGAAGCAATGAGCAGTTCTTC. Translated, it gives CASRQPGLGSNEQFF.

This clone appeared a single time. As DNA, the CDR3 is TGTGCCAGCAGCGTAGGGCCAGGAGCTAACTATGGCTACACCTTC. Amino acids: CASSVGPGANYGYTF. J is TRBJ1-2 and V is TRBV9; no clear D gene. Germline V CDR1 and CDR2: SGDLS, YYNGEE. The V end lost 0 bases, the J end lost 0 bases, and 9 bases lay between the germline ends. The CDR3 consists of 15 residues.

The V call is TRBV19, the J call TRBJ1-2, with 9 bases fitting TRBD1. Germline loops: CDR1 LNHDA, CDR2 SQIVND (reference sequence). This CDR3 is 15 amino acids long. V shed 4 bases, J shed 4 bases, and the junction held 7 bases outside the gene matches. The CDR3 nucleotides are TGTGCCAGTAGTAACTACAGGGGGCTCGGCTATGGCTACACCTTC. Amino acids: CASSNYRGLGYGYTF. Full variable domain (outside the CDR3, taken from reference TRBV19 and TRBJ1-2): DGGITQSPKYLFRKEGQNVTLSCEQNLNHDAMYWYRQDPGQGLRLIYYSQIVNDFQKGDIAEGYSVSREKKESFPLTVTSAQKNPTAFYLCASSNYRGLGYGYTFGSGTRLTVV.

The chain is built from TRBV6-5 and TRBJ2-1; 9 bases are a match to TRBD2. Looked up from germline, CDR1 is MNHEY and CDR2 is SVGAGI. Trimming cost V 6 bases and J 4 bases; bases outside gene matches: 7. The CDR3 consists of 15 residues. This CDR3 is CASSLSGRRYNEQFF. CDR3 bases: TGTGCCAGCAGCCTTAGCGGGAGACGTTACAATGAGCAGTTCTTC.

The rearrangement links TRBV18 to TRBJ2-1, with 7 bases aligning to TRBD2. The length of the CDR3 is 15 residues. J gave up 4 bases and V 3 bases, and 6 bases lay outside the gene matches. Germline V gene data show CDR1 as KGHSH and CDR2 as LQKENI. CDR3 sequence: CASSPSREAYNEQFF. DNA of the CDR3: TGTGCCAGCTCACCCTCTCGGGAGGCATACAATGAGCAGTTCTTC.

V usage is TRBV29-1 and J usage is TRBJ1-1, with 7 nucleotides matching TRBD1. The germline CDR1 and CDR2 sequences are SQVTM and ANQGSEA. There are 13 residues in the CDR3. Trimming removed 5 bases from V and 5 bases from J; junction bases left unmatched: 8. CDR3 in DNA: TGCAGCGTTCACAGGGGCCAGGGGACTGAAGCTTTCTTT. It codes for CSVHRGQGTEAFF.

This clone appeared once. The chain couples TRBV30 to TRBJ2-1; 10 positions match TRBD2. This CDR3 has 13 residues. V was clipped by 5 bases and J by 5 bases; unmatched bases: 3. Looked up from germline, CDR1 is GTSNPN and CDR2 is SVGIG (reference sequence). The CDR3 loop is CAWQTSGNNEQFF. The CDR3 DNA sequence: TGTGCCTGGCAAACTAGCGGGAACAATGAGCAGTTCTTC. Variable domain in full (rest from reference TRBV30 and TRBJ2-1): SQTIHQWPATLVQPVGSPLSLECTVEGTSNPNLYWYRQAAGRGLQLLFYSVGIGQISSEVPQNLSASRPQDRQFILSSKKLLLSDSGFYLCAWQTSGNNEQFFGPGTRLTVL.

The chain combines TRBV27 with TRBJ2-4; D is perhaps TRBD2 (6 bases). The CDR3 covers 16 residues. Germline-derived CDR1 and CDR2 are MNHEY and SMNVEV (reference sequence). Trimming removed 6 bases at V and 3 bases at J, with 18 bases between. The CDR3 coding sequence is TGTGCCAGCAGACCAAACCGCGGGGAAGGCAAAAACATTCAGTACTTC. This gives the protein CASRPNRGEGKNIQYF.

The V gene is TRBV5-1, the J gene TRBJ1-4; D is uncertain. Looked up from germline, CDR1 is SGHRS and CDR2 is YFSETQ. This CDR3 is built from 14 residues. V was clipped by 2 bases and J by 5 bases, with 10 bases between them. Written as DNA, the CDR3 is TGCGCCAGCAGCTTCGGCAGATCGAATGAAAAACTGTTTTTT. It is translated as CASSFGRSNEKLFF.

The CDR3 loop is CASSVGNRGSTEAFF. As DNA, the CDR3 is TGTGCCAGCAGCGTAGGAAATAGAGGTAGCACTGAAGCTTTCTTT. This chain connects TRBV9 to TRBJ1-1; D not resolved. Germline CDR1 is SGDLS and CDR2 is YYNGEE. The CDR3 sequence is 15 residues long. Trimming stripped 0 bases from V and 4 bases from J, with 13 bases between.

This clone appeared once. The chain has TRBV11-2 and TRBJ1-1, with 10 bases that match TRBD1. The trim removed 5 bases at V and 0 bases at J, leaving 0 bases unmatched. Germline CDR1 SGHAT, CDR2 FQNNGV. The CDR3 sequence is 14 residues long. The DNA of the CDR3 is TGTGCCAGCAGCGACAGGGGGCTGAACACTGAAGCTTTCTTT. It codes for CASSDRGLNTEAFF.

The chain has TRBV6-5 and TRBJ2-7, with D perhaps TRBD2 (5 bases). Trimming pared 6 bases from V and 5 bases from J, leaving 14 bases between. Germline V gene data show CDR1 as MNHEY and CDR2 as SVGAGI. The CDR3 has 13 residues. CDR3 DNA sequence: TGTGCCAGCAGGCCGACTATTAGTCACGAGCAGTACTTC. Translated, it gives CASRPTISHEQYF.

This clone was observed a single time. This sequence joins TRBV24-1 and TRBJ2-3; 10 nucleotides line up with TRBD1. There are 13 residues in the CDR3. Germline lookup yields CDR1 KGHDR and CDR2 SFDVKD. With 9 bases clipped from V and 2 bases from J, the junction kept 1 base outside the gene matches. CDR3: CATGTGATDTQYF. CDR3 nucleotides: TGTGCCACCGGGACAGGGGCCACAGATACGCAGTATTTT.

This chain uses TRBV7-2 with TRBJ1-2; D may be TRBD1 (5 bases). V was shortened by 1 base and J by 2 bases, with 11 bases between the two germline ends. In germline, CDR1 is SGHTA, CDR2 FQGNSA. The CDR3 has 15 amino acids. CDR3 loop: CASSLGGTGNYGYTF. CDR3 DNA sequence: TGTGCCAGCAGCTTAGGGGGGACGGGAAACTATGGCTACACCTTC.

This clone came up once. The J gene is TRBJ2-7, the V gene TRBV6-5; 10 bases line up with TRBD1. CDR3 length: 14 residues. Losses at the gene ends were 6 bases for V and 7 bases for J; bases not matched to a gene: 9. The germline V gene encodes CDR1 MNHEY and CDR2 SVGAGI. The CDR3 region has the DNA TGTGCCAGCAGCTACGACAGGGGGCGTCGGGAGCAGTACTTC. This translates into CASSYDRGRREQYF.

The chain recombines TRBV11-2 with TRBJ2-1; D ambiguous. Per germline, CDR1 SGHAT and CDR2 FQNNGV. This CDR3 comprises 16 residues. Between the trimmed V and J ends, which lost 5 bases and 4 bases, there was a span of 18 bases. The CDR3 here is CASSPGASQIYNEQFF. The CDR3 bases are TGTGCCAGCAGCCCAGGCGCTAGTCAAATTTACAATGAGCAGTTCTTC.

The genes are TRBV3-1 (or the pseudogene TRBV3-2) and TRBJ1-3; 7 bases map to TRBD1. With V trimmed by 3 bases and J by 0 bases, 2 bases remained unmatched. Germline-derived CDR1 and CDR2 are LGHDT and YNNKEL (reference sequence). The CDR3 has 15 residues. The CDR3 is CASSQTGSSGNTIYF. CDR3 nucleotides: TGTGCCAGCAGCCAGACAGGGAGCTCTGGAAACACCATATATTTT.

The gene calls are TRBV19 and TRBJ2-1; possibly TRBD2 for D (5 bases). V was pared by 11 bases and J by 7 bases, with 21 bases between. The CDR3 is made up of 14 amino acids. Germline CDR1 is LNHDA and CDR2 is SQIVND (reference sequence). As DNA, the CDR3 is TGTGCCGGCCCGGAGGTACCCTCTGAGAATGAGCAGTTCTTC. Its translation: CAGPEVPSENEQFF. Together with reference TRBV19 and TRBJ2-1, the CDR3 gives the full variable domain: DGGITQSPKYLFRKEGQNVTLSCEQNLNHDAMYWYRQDPGQGLRLIYYSQIVNDFQKGDIAEGYSVSREKKESFPLTVTSAQKNPTAFYLCAGPEVPSENEQFFGPGTRLTVL.

DNA of the CDR3: TGCGCCAGCAGCTCGACAGGGATGGGGAGTGGCTACACCTTC. Amino acids: CASSSTGMGSGYTF. This chain connects TRBV5-1 to TRBJ1-2, with 7 positions matching TRBD1. The ends lost 3 bases at V and 7 bases at J; junction bases unmatched: 9. The V gene's germline CDR1 is SGHRS and CDR2 YFSETQ. The CDR3 length is 14 residues. Together with reference TRBV5-1 and TRBJ1-2, the CDR3 gives the full variable domain: KAGVTQTPRYLIKTRGQQVTLSCSPISGHRSVSWYQQTPGQGLQFLFEYFSETQRNKGNFPGRFSGRQFSNSRSEMNVSTLELGDSALYLCASSSTGMGSGYTFGSGTRLTVV.

This chain uses TRBV29-1 with TRBJ2-3; no clear D. There are 13 residues in the CDR3. V lost 3 bases and J 0 bases, leaving 7 bases between the germline ends. Germline CDR1 reads SQVTM; CDR2 reads ANQGSEA. The CDR3 region is CSVDGYSTDTQYF. CDR3 in DNA: TGCAGCGTTGACGGGTATAGCACAGATACGCAGTATTTT.

This clone showed up just a few times. Other DNA sequences in this specimen translate into the identical CDR3. The CDR3 coding sequence is TGTGCCAGCAGTTTTTACCCCGGGGAGCTGTTTTTT. It specifies CASSFYPGELFF. This chain connects TRBV12-3 or TRBV12-4 to TRBJ2-2; D not resolved. The length of the CDR3 is 12 residues. Trimming stripped 3 bases from V and 6 bases from J, with 5 bases between.

The rearrangement uses TRBV18 and TRBJ2-5, with 8 bases identical to TRBD2. CDR1 and CDR2 (germline): KGHSH, LQKENI. The CDR3 is 16 residues long. V trimming: 3 bases; J trimming: 2 bases; junction bases outside the gene matches: 8. CDR3 sequence reads: CASSPRPGGGQETQYF. In DNA, the CDR3 is TGTGCCAGCTCACCGAGACCCGGGGGGGGACAAGAGACCCAGTACTTC.

J is TRBJ2-1 and V is TRBV6-6; D remains ambiguous. Germline assignment: CDR1 MNHNY and CDR2 SVGAGI (reference sequence). Trimming shortened V by 6 bases and J by 6 bases, and 9 bases separated the two germline ends. CDR3 length: 12 amino acids. CDR3 coding DNA: TGTGCCAGCAGAGCCGTCCGCAATGAGCAGTTCTTC. This encodes CASRAVRNEQFF.

The chain combines TRBV30 with TRBJ2-7; no reliable D call. Germline V CDR1 and CDR2: GTSNPN, SVGIG (reference sequence). The CDR3 length is 13 residues. V gave up 4 bases and J gave up 4 bases, with 14 bases separating them. The CDR3 DNA is TGTGCCTGGAAGCTTGGGCCTACTTACGAGCAGTACTTC. Translation gives CAWKLGPTYEQYF.

The chain joins TRBV19 to TRBJ1-2; TRBD1 matches at 8 bases. The trim removed 8 bases at V and 1 base at J, leaving 9 bases unmatched. In germline, CDR1 is LNHDA, CDR2 SQIVND (reference sequence). CDR3 length: 15 residues. The CDR3 region is CASAPGTGYNYGYTF. Here the CDR3 DNA reads TGTGCCAGTGCACCCGGGACAGGTTATAACTATGGCTACACCTTC.